Here is one T cell receptor (beta chain) with its context. The CDR3 spans 15 residues. The germline CDR1 and CDR2 sequences are LNHDA and SQIVND (reference sequence). Deletions cut 3 bases from V and 5 bases from J, with 14 bases between. This sample is part of a study of blood T cell repertoires in COVID-19. Across the study: Italy, Spain and the United States were the sources of the convalescent and acute COVID-19 samples. T cells, B-cell-depleted T cells, or PBMCs supplied cDNA or gDNA.

In the original processing: Researchers report that nucleated cell counts were estimated from reference gene primer amplification. The method was immunoSEQ multiplex PCR; TCRdb's version includes in-frame clones alone and lacks a portion of them. The V and J calls and clone size were taken over from that table, and D and trimming were inferred from the DNA. Of a few hundred thousand clones listed, roughly 83% are singletons. Source material: peripheral blood. The source of this sequence is a man aged 55 to 70 who had recovered from COVID-19. The chain has TRBV19 and TRBJ2-1; a possible D gene is TRBD1 (5 bases). CDR3 sequence: CASSIHRSYNNEQFF. The CDR3 DNA reads TGTGCCAGTAGTATCCACAGGTCTTACAACAATGAGCAGTTCTTC.